A selection of T cell receptor beta chains follows, all from one sample in a study of shared clonotypes between healthy human individuals. Profiling relied on immunoSEQ multiplex PCR, and the TCRdb table lists in-frame clones only, not all of them. The table includes over 2 million clones, about 95% detected once. Sequenced material: naive CD8+ T cells sorted from blood. Receptors originate from a man between 18 and 35 years old in good health. CDR3s include the opening cysteine and the closing phenylalanine or tryptophan. The D gene is left open where the match is weak. Size values are once, few and many counts, or a class for expanded clones, and some rows have none.

size: -; J: TRBJ2-3; V: TRBV27; D: TRBD2; CDR3: CASSLAGGADTQYF; DNA: TGTGCCAGCAGTTTGGCGGGGGGGGCAGATACGCAGTATTTT
size: -; J: TRBJ2-2; V: TRBV11-2; D: TRBD2; CDR3: CASSLGPGLAGTGELFF; DNA: TGTGCCAGCAGCTTAGGCCCCGGACTAGCGGGTACTGGGGAGCTGTTTTTT
size: once; J: TRBJ1-2; V: TRBV7-9; D: TRBD1; CDR3: CASSSPGQGMGGYTF; DNA: TGTGCCAGCAGCTCTCCCGGACAGGGGATGGGTGGCTACACCTTC
size: -; J: TRBJ2-7; V: TRBV29-1; D: TRBD1; CDR3: CSVEETGALSYEQYF; DNA: TGCAGCGTTGAAGAGACAGGGGCCCTTTCCTACGAGCAGTACTTC
size: -; J: TRBJ1-2; V: TRBV4-1; D: TRBD1; CDR3: CASSPGQGAHYGYTF; DNA: TGCGCCAGCAGCCCGGGGCAGGGGGCGCACTATGGCTACACCTTC
size: once; J: TRBJ2-3; V: TRBV30; D: -; CDR3: CAWTPSLGTQYF; DNA: TGTGCCTGGACTCCGAGCCTAGGTACGCAGTATTTT
size: -; J: TRBJ2-3; V: TRBV7-3; D: TRBD2; CDR3: CASSSPSGSSTDTQYF; DNA: TGTGCCAGCAGCTCCCCTAGCGGATCGAGCACAGATACGCAGTATTTT
size: once; J: TRBJ1-1; V: TRBV28; D: -; CDR3: CASSFIGVGTEAFF; DNA: TGTGCCAGCAGTTTCATCGGGGTTGGCACTGAAGCTTTCTTT
size: -; J: TRBJ1-2; V: TRBV6-5; D: -; CDR3: CASSYSNQGGGGYTF; DNA: TGTGCCAGCAGTTACTCTAATCAGGGAGGGGGAGGCTACACCTTC
size: -; J: TRBJ1-4; V: TRBV2; D: -; CDR3: CASSDGKGLNEKLFF; DNA: TGTGCCAGCAGTGATGGCAAAGGACTTAATGAAAAACTGTTTTTT
size: -; J: TRBJ2-7; V: TRBV11-2; D: -; CDR3: CASSLDRLSYEQYF; DNA: TGTGCCAGCAGCTTAGATCGACTTTCCTACGAGCAGTACTTC
size: -; J: TRBJ2-7; V: TRBV10-2; D: -; CDR3: CASSETNSYEQYF; DNA: TGCGCCAGCAGTGAGACGAACTCCTACGAGCAGTACTTC
size: once; J: TRBJ2-1; V: TRBV5-6; D: TRBD2; CDR3: CASSQLLGTSGYNEQFF; DNA: TGTGCCAGCAGCCAACTACTCGGGACTAGCGGGTACAATGAGCAGTTCTTC